Each of the 7 T cell receptor beta chains below was sequenced from the same sample in a study of cytomegalovirus exposure and HLA in healthy donors. The PCR was carried out with 60 Vbeta primers and 13 Jbeta primers. This table comes from immunoSEQ multiplex PCR, and its TCRdb copy is limited to in-frame clones, with some not included. Here the sample spans about 60,000 clones, around 84% being singletons. The sample taken for sequencing was PBMCs. The source is a male donor in good health and CMV-seronegative.

CDR3 amino acids: CASSSTGGFQETQYF. CDR3 in DNA: TGCGCCAGCAGCTCAACAGGGGGTTTTCAAGAGACCCAGTACTTC. The genes are TRBV5-1 and TRBJ2-5; 8 nucleotides match TRBD1. In germline, CDR1 is SGHRS, CDR2 YFSETQ. V was clipped by 3 bases and J by 2 bases; unmatched bases: 6. The CDR3 has 15 amino acids.

In DNA, the CDR3 is TGTGCCAGCAGCATTATTCGGGGGACCGTAGGGGGCCCTGGAAACACCATATATTTT. Protein: CASSIIRGTVGGPGNTIYF. The V and J genes are TRBV7-8 and TRBJ1-3; 7 nucleotides match TRBD1. The CDR3 sequence is 19 residues long. Germline values: CDR1 SGHVS, CDR2 FQNEAQ. V gave up 5 bases and J gave up 2 bases; unmatched junction bases: 18.

The chain couples TRBV7-2 to TRBJ2-1; 10 positions agree with TRBD2. Looked up from germline, CDR1 is SGHTA and CDR2 is FQGNSA. The CDR3 is 17 amino acids. After removal of 3 bases from V and 4 bases from J, the junction contained 9 bases not matched to a gene. The CDR3 is CASSFAGTSVIYNEQFF. The CDR3 DNA reads TGTGCCAGCAGCTTCGCCGGGACTAGCGTGATTTACAATGAGCAGTTCTTC.

The chain links TRBV7-3 to TRBJ2-5, with 7 bases aligning to TRBD2. Unmatched junction bases numbered 4, after V lost 5 bases and J lost 1 base. This CDR3 has 14 amino acids. CDR1 SGHTA and CDR2 FQGTGA come from the germline V gene. As DNA, the CDR3 is TGTGCCAGCAGCCCTCAGCGGGGCCAAGAGACCCAGTACTTC. Amino acid sequence: CASSPQRGQETQYF.

This sequence joins TRBV15 and TRBJ2-1; 7 bases align to TRBD2. The CDR3 is made up of 15 amino acids. In germline, CDR1 is LNHNV, CDR2 YYDKDF (reference sequence). The J segment lost 9 bases and the V segment lost 0 bases, leaving 8 bases of the junction unmatched. CDR3 amino acids: CATSRDQAGRVEQFF. As DNA, the CDR3 is TGTGCCACCAGCAGAGATCAGGCGGGGAGGGTTGAGCAGTTCTTC.

This rearrangement joins TRBV19 to TRBJ2-1; D call uncertain. Germline values: CDR1 LNHDA, CDR2 SQIVND (reference sequence). The V gene lost 3 bases and the J gene lost 9 bases, with 12 bases spanning the gap. The CDR3 runs 13 residues. DNA of the CDR3: TGTGCCAGTAGTATTGCGGTTTCGATTGAGCAGTTCTTC. Translating gives CASSIAVSIEQFF.

This clone was seen more than once but under ten times. Here the CDR3 reads CASSQGWGAFF. CDR3 coding DNA: TGTGCCAGCAGCCAGGGGTGGGGGGCTTTCTTT. The chain employs TRBV7-2 and TRBJ1-1; TRBD1 is a possible D gene (6 bases). Germline CDR1 and CDR2: SGHTA and FQGNSA. V shed 5 bases and J shed 11 bases, with 12 bases lying between them. This CDR3 contains 11 residues.